Listed below are T cell receptor beta chains from one sample, sequenced in a study of vaccination effects on CD4 cells after COVID-19. The antigens of these receptors remain unknown. Assay: immunoSEQ multiplex PCR; the TCRdb copy retains only in-frame clones and omits some. The table has some 14,000 clones, more than 65% seen once. The sequenced sample was CD4+ T cells from PBMCs cultured with HCoV-NL63 spike peptides, obtained after COVID-19 vaccination. All receptors derive from a human donor who received a COVID-19 vaccine. Both conserved end residues are part of each CDR3. D genes are given only for firm matches. Clone size, where shown, is once, few, many, or a class for clones that have expanded.

j_gene: TRBJ1-2; d_gene: -; abundance: -; v_gene: TRBV6-5; CDR3nt: TGTGCCAGCAAAGGAGATAGCCTTAACTATGGCTACACCTTC; CDR3aa: CASKGDSLNYGYTF
j_gene: TRBJ2-3; d_gene: -; abundance: -; v_gene: TRBV19; CDR3nt: TGTGCCAGTAGCCGGGAGAGGGCTACAGATACGCAGTATTTT; CDR3aa: CASSRERATDTQYF
j_gene: TRBJ1-5; d_gene: -; abundance: -; v_gene: TRBV3-1/TRBV3-2; CDR3nt: TGTGCCAGCAGCCCCGGGGGGGCGGTTCAGCCCCAGCATTTT; CDR3aa: CASSPGGAVQPQHF
j_gene: TRBJ1-5; d_gene: -; abundance: -; v_gene: TRBV7-9; CDR3nt: TGTGCCAGCAGCTTAGGGGGTACCCAGCCCCAGCATTTT; CDR3aa: CASSLGGTQPQHF
j_gene: TRBJ1-5; d_gene: TRBD1; abundance: -; v_gene: TRBV4-2; CDR3nt: TGTGCCAGCAGCCAAATGGACAGGGCCGTCACGCCCCAGCATTTT; CDR3aa: CASSQMDRAVTPQHF
j_gene: TRBJ1-3; d_gene: -; abundance: -; v_gene: TRBV19; CDR3nt: TGTGCCAGTAGTACCACAGCTCTCAGTCTTCTCTCTGGAAACACCATATATTTT; CDR3aa: CASSTTALSLLSGNTIYF
j_gene: TRBJ2-7; d_gene: -; abundance: -; v_gene: TRBV5-1; CDR3nt: TGCGCCAGCCGGGGGCAGGAGAGCTCCTACGAGCAGTACTTC; CDR3aa: CASRGQESSYEQYF
j_gene: TRBJ1-2; d_gene: -; abundance: -; v_gene: TRBV3-1/TRBV3-2; CDR3nt: TGTGCCAGCAGCCCGGCGACGGGGGACTATGGCTACACCTTC; CDR3aa: CASSPATGDYGYTF
j_gene: TRBJ2-7; d_gene: -; abundance: -; v_gene: TRBV10-2; CDR3nt: TGCGCCAGCAGTGAGGGTGACTCGGAGCAGTACTTC; CDR3aa: CASSEGDSEQYF
j_gene: TRBJ2-1; d_gene: -; abundance: few; v_gene: TRBV6-2/TRBV6-3; CDR3nt: TGTGCCAGCAGTTACGGTGCGGGGTTGGGTGAGCAGTTCTTC; CDR3aa: CASSYGAGLGEQFF